This passage covers 27 T cell receptor beta chains from one sample sequenced in a study of control samples from healthy donors and cancer patients. Some clones are missing from TCRdb's copy, which holds only in-frame ones; the method was immunoSEQ multiplex PCR. The sample records some 150,000 clones, roughly 89% being singletons. The source material was blood. These receptor sequences come from a young man in good health.

The rearrangement joins TRBV9 to TRBJ2-3; D tentatively fits TRBD1 or TRBD2 (5 bases each). V shed 3 bases and J shed 0 bases, with 17 bases lying between them. Germline V gene lookup returns CDR1 SGDLS and CDR2 YYNGEE. The CDR3 extends over 17 amino acids. The CDR3 DNA reads TGTGCCAGCAGCGAGGGACGCATCGACTTTAGCACAGATACGCAGTATTTT. Its protein is CASSEGRIDFSTDTQYF.

About this clone: The sample holds other DNA sequences that translate to the same CDR3. V usage is TRBV19 and J usage is TRBJ1-5, with TRBD1 identical over 11 bases. The CDR3 covers 14 residues. Germline V lookup: CDR1 LNHDA, CDR2 SQIVND (reference sequence). Unmatched junction bases numbered 3, after V lost 4 bases and J lost 7 bases. In nucleotides, the CDR3 is TGTGCCAGTAGTACTGGGACAGGGGGACAGCCCCAGCATTTT. Translating gives CASSTGTGGQPQHF. The full variable domain, completed using reference TRBV19 and TRBJ1-5, is DGGITQSPKYLFRKEGQNVTLSCEQNLNHDAMYWYRQDPGQGLRLIYYSQIVNDFQKGDIAEGYSVSREKKESFPLTVTSAQKNPTAFYLCASSTGTGGQPQHFGDGTRLSIL.

This chain joins TRBV4-1 and TRBJ1-6; no clear D. V was pared by 0 bases and J by 3 bases, with 6 bases between. CDR3 size: 15 residues. Germline CDR1 and CDR2: MGHRA and YSYEKL. CDR3 nucleotides: TGCGCCAGCAGCCAAGACACAAACTATAATTCACCCCTCCACTTT. This codes for CASSQDTNYNSPLHF.

The chain combines TRBV2 with TRBJ2-7; D is ambiguous. The CDR3 has 16 residues. The V and J ends lost 4 bases and 2 bases respectively, with 18 bases between them. Per the germline V gene, CDR1 is SNHLY and CDR2 is FYNNEI. DNA of the CDR3: TGTGCCAGCAGTGCGCCCTCACTCCATGGCACCTACGAGCAGTACTTC. Amino acids: CASSAPSLHGTYEQYF.

The rearrangement uses TRBV11-2 and TRBJ1-6, with unresolved D. Germline values: CDR1 SGHAT, CDR2 FQNNGV. V dropped 3 bases and J dropped 10 bases, with 22 bases sitting between them. This CDR3 spans 17 amino acids. CDR3 region: CASSFSHPFSVPSPLHF. As DNA, the CDR3 is TGTGCCAGCAGCTTCTCGCACCCGTTTAGTGTCCCCTCACCCCTCCACTTT.

The chain has TRBV5-5 and TRBJ1-6, with D possibly being TRBD1 (6 bases). CDR1 SGHKS and CDR2 YYEKEE come from the germline V gene (reference sequence). The V end lost 6 bases, the J end lost 6 bases, and 16 bases lay between the germline ends. The CDR3 is made up of 15 amino acids. In DNA form, the CDR3 reads TGTGCCAGCAAATTGTGGCTGGACAGTAATTCACCCCTCCACTTT. It codes for CASKLWLDSNSPLHF.

The chain has TRBV30 and TRBJ2-5, with 9 bases identical to TRBD1. Trimming cost V 5 bases and J 4 bases; bases outside gene matches: 2. In germline, CDR1 is GTSNPN, CDR2 SVGIG (reference sequence). This CDR3 spans 12 amino acids. Here the CDR3 reads CAWDRGGETQYF. CDR3 DNA: TGTGCCTGGGACAGGGGGGGAGAGACCCAGTACTTC.

CDR3 DNA sequence: TGTGCCAGCAGTGAATATCAGGGGGGCACTGAAGCTTTCTTT. It encodes CASSEYQGGTEAFF. The V call is TRBV6-1, the J call TRBJ1-1; 7 nucleotides agree with TRBD1. Germline V gene data show CDR1 as MNHNS and CDR2 as SASEGT. With 2 bases clipped from V and 4 bases from J, the junction kept 4 bases outside the gene matches. This CDR3 has 14 amino acids.

This clone has only one observation. This chain connects TRBV7-3 to TRBJ2-3; 8 nucleotides align to TRBD1. The CDR3 runs 13 residues. V trimming: 5 bases; J trimming: 4 bases; junction bases outside the gene matches: 2. Germline CDR1 is SGHTA and CDR2 is FQGTGA. In nucleotides, the CDR3 is TGTGCCAGCAGCCCCAGGGGGCCAGATACGCAGTATTTT. It translates to CASSPRGPDTQYF.

CDR3 in amino acids: CAISGTGGNQPQHF. The CDR3 bases are TGTGCCATCAGTGGTACAGGGGGCAATCAGCCCCAGCATTTT. This chain joins TRBV10-3 and TRBJ1-5; the match to TRBD1 covers 7 bases. Germline CDR1 and CDR2: ENHRY and SYGVKD. The CDR3 has 14 residues. J was trimmed by 2 bases and V by 4 bases; bases with no gene match: 2.

This chain uses TRBV24-1 with TRBJ1-2, with D tentatively TRBD1 (5 bases). CDR3 size: 12 residues. The V end was cut by 4 bases, the J end by 7 bases, with 9 bases between. CDR1 and CDR2 from the germline V gene are KGHDR and SFDVKD. This CDR3 is CATSDPGSGYTF. CDR3 in DNA: TGTGCCACCAGTGACCCAGGGTCTGGCTACACCTTC.

In its sample, this clone was seen once. The rearrangement uses TRBV4-1 and TRBJ1-4; TRBD1 agrees at 7 bases. This CDR3 contains 15 residues. Germline V gene sequence: CDR1 MGHRA, CDR2 YSYEKL. The J segment lost 8 bases and the V segment lost 4 bases, leaving 10 bases of the junction unmatched. CDR3 DNA sequence: TGCGCCAGCAGCCGAAAGGCCAGGGGGGAGGAAAAACTGTTTTTT. Translated: CASSRKARGEEKLFF.

This chain uses TRBV6-6 with TRBJ2-3; 8 nucleotides align to TRBD2. The CDR3 is 17 residues long. V lost 6 bases to trimming and J lost 1 base; unmatched junction nucleotides: 12. CDR1 and CDR2 from the germline V gene are MNHNY and SVGAGI (reference sequence). CDR3 sequence (DNA): TGTGCCAGCAGCCGAGGGGCGGGGGGATCGGGCACAGATACGCAGTATTTT. It encodes CASSRGAGGSGTDTQYF.

This chain connects TRBV9 to TRBJ2-5; D may be TRBD1 (5 bases). The CDR3 runs 14 residues. The germline gives CDR1 SGDLS, CDR2 YYNGEE. Deletions cut 1 base from V and 4 bases from J, with 11 bases between. CDR3 sequence: CASSVMSQGETQYF. The DNA for the CDR3 is TGTGCCAGCAGCGTAATGTCCCAGGGAGAGACCCAGTACTTC.

This chain joins TRBV5-1 and TRBJ2-7; 7 bases fit TRBD1. Trimming at V came to 2 bases and at J to 0 bases, leaving 11 bases not matched to a gene. CDR1 is SGHRS and CDR2 is YFSETQ in the germline V gene. CDR3 length: 17 amino acids. In nucleotides, the CDR3 is TGCGCCAGCAGCTTTACCCCCCGGGACAGAAGCTCCTACGAGCAGTACTTC. Its translation: CASSFTPRDRSSYEQYF.

There are a few counts of this clone. The rearrangement joins TRBV4-2 to TRBJ2-7, with 7 bases fitting TRBD1. The CDR3 length is 16 residues. Germline CDR1 is LGHNA and CDR2 is YNFKEQ. The trim removed 0 bases at V and 0 bases at J, leaving 5 bases unmatched. In DNA, the CDR3 is TGTGCCAGCAGCCAAGACGAGGACAGGAGCTCCTACGAGCAGTACTTC. Protein sequence: CASSQDEDRSSYEQYF.

J is TRBJ2-7 and V is TRBV6-5, with D perhaps TRBD1 (5 bases). The CDR3 runs 14 residues. Per germline, CDR1 MNHEY and CDR2 SVGAGI. V was cut by 0 bases and J by 5 bases, with 11 bases left in between. CDR3 bases: TGTGCCAGCAGTTACTCCGACAGTTTGAACGAGCAGTACTTC. It is translated as CASSYSDSLNEQYF.

V is TRBV6-2 or TRBV6-3 and J is TRBJ2-7; 16 bases match TRBD2. After removal of 2 bases from V and 7 bases from J, the junction contained 11 bases not matched to a gene. Germline lookup yields CDR1 MNHEY and CDR2 SVGEGT. The CDR3 is 18 amino acids. The CDR3 spells CASSYPLPGLAGGHEQYF. In nucleotides, the CDR3 is TGTGCCAGCAGTTACCCTCTCCCGGGACTAGCGGGGGGGCATGAGCAGTACTTC.

This chain connects TRBV5-1 to TRBJ1-1; no definite D call. CDR1 and CDR2 (germline): SGHRS, YFSETQ. Trimming took 0 bases from V and 0 from J, leaving 9 bases between them. The CDR3 contains 15 residues. CDR3 DNA: TGCGCCAGCAGCTTGGGGGCAGCAATGAACACTGAAGCTTTCTTT. This translates into CASSLGAAMNTEAFF.

This chain connects TRBV20-1 to TRBJ2-1, with a weak D call TRBD1 (5 bases). This CDR3 has 16 residues. Trimming stripped 3 bases from V and 4 bases from J, with 19 bases between. Looked up from germline, CDR1 is DFQATT and CDR2 is SNEGSKA (reference sequence). DNA for the CDR3: TGCAGTGCTAGTGTGGGGCTTGACTCCCCTTACAATGAGCAGTTCTTC. This translates into CSASVGLDSPYNEQFF.

V and J are TRBV18 and TRBJ2-7; 8 bases are a match to TRBD1. CDR1 and CDR2 (germline): KGHSH, LQKENI. Trimming cost V 3 bases and J 3 bases; bases outside gene matches: 13. The CDR3 consists of 17 residues. The CDR3 DNA follows: TGTGCCAGCTCACCTTTACCCGGACAGGGTATCGACTACGAGCAGTACTTC. Translating gives CASSPLPGQGIDYEQYF. The full variable domain, its missing parts supplied by reference TRBV18 and TRBJ2-7, is NAGVMQNPRHLVRRRGQEARLRCSPMKGHSHVYWYRQLPEEGLKFMVYLQKENIIDESGMPKERFSAEFPKEGPSILRIQQVVRGDSAAYFCASSPLPGQGIDYEQYFGPGTRLTVT.

The gene calls are TRBV7-2 and TRBJ2-7; D call uncertain. The CDR3 has 13 residues. Germline-derived CDR1 and CDR2 are SGHTA and FQGNSA. V shed 4 bases and J shed 2 bases, with 9 bases lying between them. The CDR3 nucleotides are TGTGCCAGCAGCTCCGGGTTTACCTACGAGCAGTACTTC. It specifies CASSSGFTYEQYF.

The chain has TRBV11-2 and TRBJ1-6; D is possibly TRBD1 (6 bases). V dropped 1 base and J dropped 10 bases, with 11 bases sitting between them. The CDR3 runs 14 residues. Germline assignment: CDR1 SGHAT and CDR2 FQNNGV. The DNA of the CDR3 is TGTGCCAGCAGCTTAGGGGACATTTGGTCACCCCTCCACTTT. Its translation: CASSLGDIWSPLHF. Based on the CDR3 plus reference TRBV11-2 and TRBJ1-6, the full variable domain is EAGVAQSPRYKIIEKRQSVAFWCNPISGHATLYWYQQILGQGPKLLIQFQNNGVVDDSQLPKDRFSAERLKGVDSTLKIQPAKLEDSAVYLCASSLGDIWSPLHFGNGTRLTVT.

V and J are TRBV9 and TRBJ2-7, with 7 nucleotides matching TRBD1. Trimming took 0 bases from V and 5 from J; bases not matched to a gene: 17. CDR3 size: 18 residues. The germline CDR1 and CDR2 sequences are SGDLS and YYNGEE. The CDR3 DNA reads TGTGCCAGCAGCGTAGGAGTTATTGAGGGTGGCAGGGGGAACGAGCAGTACTTC. Protein: CASSVGVIEGGRGNEQYF.

The DNA of the CDR3 is TGTGCCAGCAGTAGAACGGCGCCCATTCCGGGAAACATTCAGTACTTC. Translation: CASSRTAPIPGNIQYF. The chain is built from TRBV9 and TRBJ2-4, with unresolved D. The germline V gene has CDR1 SGDLS and CDR2 YYNGEE. The V and J ends lost 5 bases and 6 bases respectively, with 21 bases between them. This CDR3 has 16 amino acids.

This clone was observed once. V is TRBV5-6 and J is TRBJ2-5, with D possibly called TRBD1 or TRBD2 (5 bases each). Germline loops: CDR1 SGHDT, CDR2 YYEEEE. CDR3 length: 14 amino acids. V gave up 4 bases and J gave up 5 bases, with 15 bases separating them. As DNA, the CDR3 is TGTGCCAGCAGCCCAATCGAGGGGCTGGAGACCCAGTACTTC. Protein sequence: CASSPIEGLETQYF.

Written as DNA, the CDR3 is TGTGCCTGGAGTGTGCAGGGATTTAACTATGGCTACACCTTC. It specifies CAWSVQGFNYGYTF. The chain has TRBV30 and TRBJ1-2; D is perhaps TRBD1 (5 bases). Trimming removed 0 bases at V and 1 base at J, with 9 bases between. This CDR3 has 14 residues. Germline assignment: CDR1 GTSNPN and CDR2 SVGIG (reference sequence).